These T cell receptor beta chains were read from a single sample in a study of shared clonotypes between healthy human individuals. Clones were sequenced by immunoSEQ multiplex PCR, and TCRdb holds only the in-frame ones, with some missing. This sample has roughly 1,100,000 clones, with approximately 70% found just once. The sequenced sample consisted of memory CD4+ T cells sorted from blood. All receptors come from a man aged 18 to 29 in good health. The CDR3 runs from the conserved cysteine through the conserved F or W. Expanded clones get a size class; other rows say once, few or many, or leave the size out.

V gene	clone size	J gene	CDR3 protein
TRBV6-1	few	TRBJ2-7	CASSLQTENYEQYF
TRBV7-2	NA	TRBJ2-2	CASSPMTTGELFF
TRBV6-5	NA	TRBJ2-7	CASTLDSYEQYF
TRBV2	NA	TRBJ2-1	CASRDGQVNSLPQFF
TRBV7-9	once	TRBJ2-1	CASSSTGAGSYNEQFF
TRBV28	once	TRBJ1-5	CASSLSGGRRPQHF
TRBV29-1	NA	TRBJ2-7	CSVLLAGGPREQYF
TRBV29-1	NA	TRBJ2-1	CSAGQGSRFF
TRBV6-5	NA	TRBJ1-4	CASSYDGTHNEKLFF
TRBV5-1	NA	TRBJ1-1	CASSLGPTGWVNTEAFF
TRBV5-1	NA	TRBJ1-2	CASSLTGTGTYGYTF
TRBV5-6	NA	TRBJ2-2	CASSFSGRASNTGELFF
TRBV5-1	NA	TRBJ2-3	CASSFTDTQYF
TRBV15	NA	TRBJ2-7	CATSRDLGTAYEQYF
TRBV10-3	NA	TRBJ2-2	CAITGLGAGELFF
TRBV6-1	once	TRBJ2-1	CASSELFGGTTSSYNEQFF
TRBV18	NA	TRBJ1-5	CASSPGQGINQPQHF
TRBV14	NA	TRBJ1-6	CASSQDPPGVSYNSPLHF
TRBV6-1	few	TRBJ2-3	CASREGQGRTDTQYF
TRBV4-2	once	TRBJ2-1	CASSPGGRQFF
TRBV5-5	NA	TRBJ1-2	CASSSIEALNYGYTF
TRBV6-5	NA	TRBJ1-1	CASSYMTEAFF
TRBV18	NA	TRBJ2-5	CASSPEGNRETQYF
TRBV4-1	NA	TRBJ2-1	CASSQSGGVRGEQFF
TRBV29-1	few	TRBJ1-1	CSVRVNLNTEAFF
TRBV2	NA	TRBJ1-4	CASRDRGHEKLFF
TRBV7-8	NA	TRBJ1-1	CASGGVSTEAFF
TRBV11-2	NA	TRBJ2-1	CASSLVSGQTIGQFF
TRBV19	NA	TRBJ2-7	CASSIMDRAYEQYF
TRBV7-9	NA	TRBJ1-2	CASSLAGDRDYGYTF
TRBV11-3	many	TRBJ2-1	CASSLTSGTGGRNEQFF
TRBV10-3	NA	TRBJ2-3	CAISEGTDTQYF
TRBV9	few	TRBJ1-2	CASSVGEDYGYTF
TRBV7-2	many	TRBJ1-1	CASSLMMNTEAFF
TRBV5-4	few	TRBJ2-6	CASSFPLAGANVLTF
TRBV30	few	TRBJ2-2	CAWGTGTKNTGELFF
TRBV28	NA	TRBJ1-2	CASSPGDRAKYGYTF
TRBV21-1	few	TRBJ2-1	CASTPLPLAGGYNEQFF
TRBV4-1	NA	TRBJ1-4	CASSQDLGSTNEKLFF
TRBV28	NA	TRBJ2-3	CASSLRQGYGTQYF
TRBV2	NA	TRBJ1-5	CASRAAGGGNQPQHF
TRBV28	NA	TRBJ1-2	CASRGPGGERYGYTF
TRBV9	NA	TRBJ2-7	CASSGSDASYEQYF
TRBV4-2	NA	TRBJ1-2	CASSPSGGVGYGYTF
TRBV9	NA	TRBJ1-1	CASSEGQGVTEAFF